Presented here are 32 T cell receptor beta chains from one specimen sequenced in a study of OX40 agonist ivuxolimab in advanced cancers. The data were produced by immunoSEQ multiplex PCR, yet TCRdb's version contains in-frame clones alone and is incomplete. The table lists roughly 65,000 clones, 80% to 90% of them singletons. Sequencing used CD4+ or CD8+ T cells sorted from blood, obtained in a trial of the OX40 agonist ivuxolimab. Receptors were obtained from an adult with an advanced solid tumor such as melanoma, head and neck, liver or kidney cancer.

The rearrangement joins TRBV5-8 to TRBJ1-2, with D maybe TRBD1 (6 bases). Between the trimmed V and J ends, which lost 5 bases and 4 bases, there was a span of 18 bases. The CDR3 extends over 15 amino acids. CDR1 is SGHTS and CDR2 is YDEGEE in the germline V gene. CDR3 in amino acids: CASSHRTANSYGYTF. The CDR3 DNA reads as TGTGCCAGCAGTCATCGGACAGCTAATTCCTATGGCTACACCTTC. Drawing the rest from reference TRBV5-8 and TRBJ1-2, the complete variable domain is EAGVTQSPTHLIKTRGQQATLRCSPISGHTSVYWYQQALGLGLQFLLWYDEGEERNRGNFPPRFSGRQFPNYSSELNVNALELEDSALYLCASSHRTANSYGYTFGSGTRLTVV.

This clone was seen just once. J is TRBJ1-4 and V is TRBV30; D might be TRBD1 (6 bases). The length of the CDR3 is 13 residues. Germline CDR1 reads GTSNPN; CDR2 reads SVGIG (reference sequence). V shed 2 bases and J shed 10 bases, with 14 bases lying between them. CDR3 coding DNA: TGTGCCTGGAGTTTAGGGGGTTGGGGAAAACTGTTTTTT. Protein product: CAWSLGGWGKLFF.

J is TRBJ1-1 and V is TRBV7-2; the D gene is possibly TRBD1 (5 bases). The CDR3 has 15 residues. Per germline, CDR1 SGHTA and CDR2 FQGNSA. Deletions cut 2 bases from V and 1 base from J, with 11 bases between. The CDR3 spells CASSLRGGRNTEAFF. CDR3 DNA sequence: TGTGCCAGCAGCTTAAGGGGTGGGAGGAACACTGAAGCTTTCTTT.

The chain combines TRBV28 with TRBJ1-2; D gene uncertain. Germline CDR1 MDHEN, CDR2 SYDVKM. The CDR3 covers 11 residues. Trimming removed 6 bases at V and 5 bases at J, with 7 bases between. CDR3 amino acids: CASSWRYGYTF. CDR3 sequence (DNA): TGTGCCAGCAGCTGGAGGTATGGCTACACCTTC.

The rearrangement joins TRBV7-2 to TRBJ2-3, with 12 bases identical to TRBD2. Germline V gene lookup returns CDR1 SGHTA and CDR2 FQGNSA. The CDR3 runs 17 residues. Trimming took 5 bases from V and 5 from J; bases not matched to a gene: 11. This chain's CDR3 is CASSILLAGGWGDTQYF. The CDR3 bases are TGTGCCAGCAGCATACTACTAGCGGGGGGATGGGGAGATACGCAGTATTTT.

CDR3 coding DNA: TGCGCCAGCAGCTTGGGTCAGGGGGCCACTCAAGAGACCCAGTACTTC. Translation gives CASSLGQGATQETQYF. This sequence joins TRBV5-1 and TRBJ2-5, with 8 bases matching TRBD1. V shed 0 bases, J shed 2 bases, and the junction held 6 bases outside the gene matches. CDR1 and CDR2 (germline): SGHRS, YFSETQ. This CDR3 comprises 16 residues.

This chain uses TRBV2 with TRBJ2-4; the D is unclear. This CDR3 has 18 residues. CDR1 and CDR2 (germline): SNHLY, FYNNEI. V was pared by 0 bases and J by 1 base, with 16 bases between. CDR3: CASSEALLGMRAKNIQYF. The CDR3 DNA follows: TGTGCCAGCAGTGAAGCGCTTCTAGGGATGAGGGCCAAAAACATTCAGTACTTC.

V gene TRBV11-2 combines with J gene TRBJ2-5; 10 bases are shared with TRBD1. Germline assignment: CDR1 SGHAT and CDR2 FQNNGV. The CDR3 runs to 16 residues. J was trimmed by 5 bases and V by 5 bases; bases with no gene match: 11. The DNA for the CDR3 is TGTGCCAGCAGCGTGACAGGGGGCGCGGGCCGGGAGACCCAGTACTTC. Its protein product is CASSVTGGAGRETQYF.

The chain combines TRBV2 with TRBJ1-6; possibly TRBD1 for D (6 bases). The CDR3 consists of 15 residues. Germline loops: CDR1 SNHLY, CDR2 FYNNEI. With 1 base removed from V and 10 bases from J, the gap between germline ends came to 14 bases. The CDR3 DNA follows: TGTGCCAGCAGTGAAGTGGGGGCAATACGATCACCCCTCCACTTT. This translates into CASSEVGAIRSPLHF. Complete variable domain (other parts from reference TRBV2 and TRBJ1-6): EPEVTQTPSHQVTQMGQEVILRCVPISNHLYFYWYRQILGQKVEFLVSFYNNEISEKSEIFDDQFSVERPDGSNFTLKIRSTKLEDSAMYFCASSEVGAIRSPLHFGNGTRLTVT.

The chain is built from TRBV2 and TRBJ1-5; no firm D call. The V end was cut by 3 bases, the J end by 9 bases, with 18 bases between. CDR3 size: 15 residues. Germline CDR1 reads SNHLY; CDR2 reads FYNNEI. The CDR3: CASSDGPGVYGPQHF. The CDR3 nucleotides read TGTGCCAGCAGTGACGGTCCAGGCGTTTATGGGCCCCAGCATTTT.

The chain couples TRBV10-2 to TRBJ2-2; D unresolved. Trimming removed 0 bases at V and 1 base at J, with 9 bases between. This CDR3 comprises 16 residues. Germline CDR1 reads WSHSY; CDR2 reads SAAADI. The CDR3 here is CASSESRSLNTGELFF. CDR3 DNA: TGCGCCAGCAGTGAGTCGAGGTCACTGAACACCGGGGAGCTGTTTTTT.

This chain joins TRBV7-2 and TRBJ2-3, with 12 bases that match TRBD2. Losses at the gene ends were 4 bases for V and 2 bases for J; bases not matched to a gene: 13. The CDR3 consists of 19 residues. CDR1 and CDR2 (germline): SGHTA, FQGNSA. The chain's CDR3 is CASSSPSGRAPRNTDTQYF. Written as DNA, the CDR3 is TGTGCCAGCAGCTCCCCTAGCGGGAGGGCCCCCCGGAACACAGATACGCAGTATTTT. Supplemented by reference TRBV7-2 and TRBJ2-3, the full variable domain reads GAGVSQSPSNKVTEKGKDVELRCDPISGHTALYWYRQSLGQGLEFLIYFQGNSAPDKSGLPSDRFSAERTGGSVSTLTIQRTQQEDSAVYLCASSSPSGRAPRNTDTQYFGPGTRLTVL.

The chain combines TRBV9 with TRBJ1-2; no clear D gene. Looked up from germline, CDR1 is SGDLS and CDR2 is YYNGEE. This CDR3 comprises 14 residues. V was trimmed by 2 bases and J by 0 bases, leaving 8 bases between them. CDR3 sequence (DNA): TGTGCCAGCAGCGTTGGCTTCGCTAACTATGGCTACACCTTC. Its protein product is CASSVGFANYGYTF.

The genes are TRBV28 and TRBJ2-6; 9 positions match TRBD1. The V segment lost 5 bases and the J segment 1 base; nucleotides outside the gene matches: 9. The CDR3 runs to 18 residues. Germline V gene data show CDR1 as MDHEN and CDR2 as SYDVKM. The CDR3 region is CASSAHRGRSSGANVLTF. The CDR3 DNA is TGTGCCAGCAGTGCCCACAGGGGGCGATCATCTGGGGCCAACGTCCTGACTTTC.

A single count supports this clone. The chain employs TRBV5-1 and TRBJ2-5, with no clear D. Looked up from germline, CDR1 is SGHRS and CDR2 is YFSETQ. V lost 0 bases to trimming and J lost 2 bases, with 8 bases between them. The CDR3 loop spans 14 amino acids. CDR3 sequence: CASSLGALQETQYF. CDR3 nucleotide sequence: TGCGCCAGCAGCTTGGGCGCGTTACAAGAGACCCAGTACTTC.

This rearrangement joins TRBV2 to TRBJ1-4; 11 positions agree with TRBD1. Trimming at V came to 4 bases and at J to 0 bases, leaving 10 bases not matched to a gene. The CDR3 has 19 residues. Germline CDR1 and CDR2: SNHLY and FYNNEI. The CDR3: CASSGGDRGFPSTNEKLFF. The CDR3 DNA sequence: TGTGCCAGCAGTGGAGGGGACAGGGGGTTTCCTTCAACTAATGAAAAACTGTTTTTT.

This chain connects TRBV28 to TRBJ2-6; D gene ambiguous. The V and J ends lost 6 bases and 0 bases respectively, with 6 bases between them. Germline loops: CDR1 MDHEN, CDR2 SYDVKM. The CDR3 length is 14 residues. The CDR3 loop reads CASRARSGANVLTF. CDR3 sequence (DNA): TGTGCCAGCAGGGCCCGCTCTGGGGCCAACGTCCTGACTTTC. The entire variable domain, with the rest obtained from reference TRBV28 and TRBJ2-6, is as follows: DVKVTQSSRYLVKRTGEKVFLECVQDMDHENMFWYRQDPGLGLRLIYFSYDVKMKEKGDIPEGYSVSREKKERFSLILESASTNQTSMYLCASRARSGANVLTFGAGSRLTVL.

The chain has TRBV7-2 and TRBJ2-5, with TRBD1 matching over 9 bases. The CDR3 has 14 amino acids. The germline CDR1 and CDR2 sequences are SGHTA and FQGNSA. Trimming cost V 4 bases and J 1 base; bases outside gene matches: 1. CDR3 amino acids: CASSSDRGQETQYF. CDR3 coding DNA: TGTGCCAGCAGCTCGGACAGGGGCCAAGAGACCCAGTACTTC.

This clone was recorded once. The chain combines TRBV28 with TRBJ2-2, with 16 bases that match TRBD2. The germline CDR1 and CDR2 sequences are MDHEN and SYDVKM. This CDR3 spans 20 amino acids. Unmatched junction bases numbered 13, after V lost 5 bases and J lost 4 bases. CDR3 residues: CASSPLIGTSGGEVTGELFF. CDR3 DNA: TGTGCCAGCAGTCCCCTAATCGGGACTAGCGGGGGGGAGGTCACCGGGGAGCTGTTTTTT.

This clone was seen once. V usage is TRBV11-2 and J usage is TRBJ1-5; 9 nucleotides align to TRBD1. CDR3 length equals 17 residues. The V gene's germline CDR1 is SGHAT and CDR2 FQNNGV. J gave up 3 bases and V 3 bases, and 9 bases lay outside the gene matches. The CDR3 coding sequence is TGTGCCAGCAGCTTCATGGGACAGGGAAGACTCAATCAGCCCCAGCATTTT. Translated: CASSFMGQGRLNQPQHF.

The chain combines TRBV6-5 with TRBJ1-5; D is ambiguous. Trimming removed 5 bases from V and 3 bases from J, with 11 bases in between. From germline, CDR1 is MNHEY and CDR2 SVGAGI. The CDR3 has 14 amino acids. CDR3 nucleotide sequence: TGTGCCAGCAGTGAATGGGGTGACAATCAGCCCCAGCATTTT. It translates to CASSEWGDNQPQHF.

This chain joins TRBV28 and TRBJ2-2; TRBD2 matches 7 bases. V lost 5 bases and J lost 4; bases outside the gene matches: 10. The CDR3 spans 16 residues. Germline values: CDR1 MDHEN, CDR2 SYDVKM. For the CDR3, the DNA is TGTGCCAGCAGTCTTCGGGGAGGGAGGGGCACCGGGGAGCTGTTTTTT. It encodes CASSLRGGRGTGELFF.

The chain is built from TRBV10-3 and TRBJ1-2, with D possibly TRBD1 on 5 matching bases. Trimming took 4 bases from V and 8 from J, leaving 29 bases between them. Germline values: CDR1 ENHRY, CDR2 SYGVKD. The CDR3 is 18 amino acids. CDR3 in amino acids: CAISANNHGTTSKSGYTF. The CDR3 DNA reads TGTGCCATCAGTGCCAACAATCACGGGACTACCTCAAAATCGGGCTACACCTTC.

The rearrangement joins TRBV19 to TRBJ2-7, with TRBD1 as a possible D gene (6 bases). The CDR3 contains 14 residues. The germline CDR1 and CDR2 sequences are LNHDA and SQIVND (reference sequence). Deletions cut 7 bases from V and 4 bases from J, with 17 bases between. CDR3 sequence: CASKESTGRYEQYF. As DNA, the CDR3 is TGTGCCAGTAAAGAGTCGACAGGCAGGTACGAGCAGTACTTC.

This clone has just a few counts. The V call is TRBV6-6, the J call TRBJ1-2; TRBD1 might be the D (5 bases). The V end was cut by 2 bases, the J end by 0 bases, with 10 bases between. Germline-derived CDR1 and CDR2 are MNHNY and SVGAGI (reference sequence). The CDR3 consists of 15 residues. CDR3 in amino acids: CASSYEGPANYGYTF. The CDR3 nucleotides are TGTGCCAGCAGTTACGAGGGGCCAGCTAACTATGGCTACACCTTC.

The chain is built from TRBV30 and TRBJ2-7, with TRBD1 matching over 9 bases. Trimming took 8 bases from V and 3 from J; bases not matched to a gene: 8. The CDR3 is made up of 13 amino acids. Germline values: CDR1 GTSNPN, CDR2 SVGIG (reference sequence). DNA of the CDR3: TGTGCCGTCCGGGACAGGGTAGGCTACGAGCAGTACTTC. Protein product: CAVRDRVGYEQYF.

The rearrangement joins TRBV7-2 to TRBJ2-7; no firm D call. There are 15 residues in the CDR3. The V and J ends lost 4 bases and 7 bases respectively, with 20 bases between them. Germline CDR1 is SGHTA and CDR2 is FQGNSA. The CDR3 sequence: CASSSEASPYREQYF. The CDR3 DNA sequence: TGTGCCAGCAGCTCGGAAGCTTCTCCGTATAGGGAGCAGTACTTC.

The chain employs TRBV6-5 and TRBJ1-1; the match to TRBD1 covers 9 bases. Germline V gene sequence: CDR1 MNHEY, CDR2 SVGAGI. CDR3 size: 13 residues. V lost 4 bases, J lost 11 bases, and 8 bases stayed unmatched. The CDR3 spells CASSSQGAWKAFF. Here the CDR3 DNA reads TGTGCCAGCAGTTCACAGGGGGCTTGGAAGGCTTTCTTT.

This sequence joins TRBV6-5 and TRBJ2-7; 7 bases match TRBD2. The CDR3 covers 15 residues. V dropped 7 bases and J dropped 0; count of bases not matched to a gene: 9. Germline V gene sequence: CDR1 MNHEY, CDR2 SVGAGI. The CDR3 region has the DNA TGTGCCAGCACCCCCGGGGGGTTGCCCTCCTACGAGCAGTACTTC. The encoded protein is CASTPGGLPSYEQYF.

This rearrangement joins TRBV28 to TRBJ1-2; TRBD1 agrees at 9 bases. Trimming cost V 2 bases and J 7 bases; bases outside gene matches: 2. The length of the CDR3 is 13 residues. CDR1 and CDR2 from the germline V gene are MDHEN and SYDVKM. CDR3 amino acids: CASSLADRGGYTF. The CDR3 DNA reads as TGTGCCAGCAGTTTAGCGGACAGGGGTGGCTACACCTTC.

The chain joins TRBV28 to TRBJ2-7, with TRBD1 matching over 8 bases. Germline V gene data show CDR1 as MDHEN and CDR2 as SYDVKM. The CDR3 is 17 amino acids. With V trimmed by 3 bases and J by 3 bases, 13 bases remained unmatched. The CDR3 bases are TGTGCCAGCAGTTTTCGTTTCGGGACAGGCCATTTCTACGAGCAGTACTTC. Protein: CASSFRFGTGHFYEQYF.

The CDR3 region is CASSVAHLRSPLHF. The CDR3 nucleotides read TGTGCCAGCAGTGTGGCGCATTTGCGTTCACCCCTCCACTTT. The V and J genes are TRBV2 and TRBJ1-6; D is unresolved. V was pared by 4 bases and J by 9 bases, with 13 bases between. CDR1 and CDR2 from the germline V gene are SNHLY and FYNNEI. The CDR3 extends over 14 amino acids.